These T cell receptor beta chains were read from a single sample in a study of persistence of HIV-infected CD4 T cells. These receptors have no known antigen. TCRdb's table, derived via immunoSEQ multiplex PCR, lists solely in-frame clones and lacks some. Here the sample spans tens of thousands of clones, about 87% being singletons. The specimen comprised CD4+ T cells sorted from PBMCs after 18-hour stimulation, sampled from a patient who received antiretroviral therapy. Receptors were obtained from an adult woman with HIV who was CMV-seropositive. Each CDR3 is given with its conserved first and last residue. The D gene is left open where the match is weak. Where a row states a size, it is once, few, many or the class of an expanded clone; other rows omit it.

once	.	TRBV4-2	TRBJ2-7	TGTGCCAGCAGCCAATCGGGGACGGGGTCCTACGAGCAGTACTTC	CASSQSGTGSYEQYF
.	.	TRBV29-1	TRBJ2-2	TGCAGCGTTCGTGGCAGTAACACCGGGGAGCTGTTTTTT	CSVRGSNTGELFF
.	TRBD1	TRBV9	TRBJ1-2	TGTGCCAGCAGCGTCGACAGGGGTAATGGCTACACCTTC	CASSVDRGNGYTF
.	.	TRBV6-1	TRBJ2-3	TGTGCCAGCAGTGAAACTTACACAGATACGCAGTATTTT	CASSETYTDTQYF
.	TRBD1	TRBV5-1	TRBJ1-2	TGCGCCAGCAGCGGGAGACAGGGACTAGGCTATGGCTACACCTTC	CASSGRQGLGYGYTF
.	.	TRBV2	TRBJ1-2	TGTGCCAGCAGTGAATTGGGGGCGCGGGTCGGCTACACCTTC	CASSELGARVGYTF
.	.	TRBV18	TRBJ1-1	TGTGCCAGCTCAGGGCAGGGAGAAACTGAAGCTTTCTTT	CASSGQGETEAFF
.	.	TRBV24-1	TRBJ1-2	TGTGCCACCAGTGACCACTCCCCCGGTCAGGTGGGGGGCTACACCTTC	CATSDHSPGQVGGYTF
.	.	TRBV10-1	TRBJ2-5	TGCGCCAGCGCCCGGGACGTCCAAGAGACCCAGTACTTC	CASARDVQETQYF
once	.	TRBV4-2	TRBJ1-5	TGTGCCAGCAGCCAAGACGGGGATTCGGGCCAGCCCCAGCATTTT	CASSQDGDSGQPQHF
.	.	TRBV5-1	TRBJ2-5	TGCGCCAGCAGCTCGAGGGTGTTAGATAGTATAGCTCAAGAGACCCAGTACTTC	CASSSRVLDSIAQETQYF
few	.	TRBV2	TRBJ1-6	TGTGCCAGCAACAGGGCTAATTCACCCCTCCACTTT	CASNRANSPLHF
.	.	TRBV10-3	TRBJ1-3	TGTGCCATCAGTGAGAGAAACACCATATATTTT	CAISERNTIYF
.	TRBD1	TRBV2	TRBJ2-2	TGTGCCAGCAGCCCGGGACAGGGGGCGCGGACCACCGGGGAGCTGTTTTTT	CASSPGQGARTTGELFF
.	TRBD2	TRBV7-8	TRBJ2-2	TGTGCCAGCACCCTTCACGGGGGGATACAGGACACCGGGGAGCTGTTTTTT	CASTLHGGIQDTGELFF
.	TRBD2	TRBV5-1	TRBJ2-1	TGCGCCAGCAGCCCACACGCACGACTAGCGGGGGGTAATGAGCAGTTCTTC	CASSPHARLAGGNEQFF
.	.	TRBV6-5	TRBJ1-2	TGTGCCAGCAGTTACAATCGACAGAGGTCCTATGGCTACACCTTC	CASSYNRQRSYGYTF
.	TRBD1	TRBV15	TRBJ1-5	TGTGCCACCAGCCCCTCAGGGGGCCAGGGAAGCAATCAGCCCCAGCATTTT	CATSPSGGQGSNQPQHF
.	.	TRBV7-9	TRBJ2-4	TGTGCCAGCTCTTACTCCTTACTAGCCAAAAACATTCAGTACTTC	CASSYSLLAKNIQYF
.	TRBD1	TRBV24-1	TRBJ2-3	TGTGCCACCAGTCGGGACAGGGCTGATTATACGCAGTATTTT	CATSRDRADYTQYF
.	TRBD1	TRBV29-1	TRBJ2-1	TGCAGCGGTGGGACAGGGAGATACAATGAGCAGTTCTTC	CSGGTGRYNEQFF
.	.	TRBV30	TRBJ2-2	TGTGCCTGGAGTGCGACTAGGCGTACCGGGGAGCTGTTTTTT	CAWSATRRTGELFF
once	TRBD2	TRBV3-1/TRBV3-2	TRBJ2-3	TGTGCCAGCACCCCGGGACTAGCGGGAGATACGCAGTATTTT	CASTPGLAGDTQYF
once	TRBD1	TRBV6-5	TRBJ1-1	TGTGCCAGCAGACGGGACAGTACTTTTACTGAAGCTTTCTTT	CASRRDSTFTEAFF
.	TRBD1	TRBV3-1/TRBV3-2	TRBJ2-2	TGTGCCAGCAGCCTGACAGGGGTGACCGGGGAGCTGTTTTTT	CASSLTGVTGELFF
.	.	TRBV27	TRBJ2-5	TGTGCCAGCAGTTCAATCCTCAGGGTTTCTGGGGAGACCCAGTACTTC	CASSSILRVSGETQYF
.	.	TRBV7-2	TRBJ1-5	TGTGCCAGCAGCTTATGGGGTTCCTATCAGCCCCAGCATTTT	CASSLWGSYQPQHF
.	.	TRBV5-4	TRBJ1-1	TGTGCCAGCAGCTTGGAGGCGGACACTGAAGCTTTCTTT	CASSLEADTEAFF
.	.	TRBV6-2/TRBV6-3	TRBJ1-2	TGTGCCAGCAGTTACCAGGGGCTTTACGGCTACACCTTC	CASSYQGLYGYTF
.	TRBD2	TRBV7-3	TRBJ2-2	TGTGCCAGCGAGCGGGGGGGCACCGGGGAGCTGTTTTTT	CASERGGTGELFF
.	TRBD1	TRBV19	TRBJ1-5	TGTGCCAGTAGTCACGGACAGGGTTTTAATCAGCCCCAGCATTTT	CASSHGQGFNQPQHF
few	.	TRBV4-1	TRBJ1-5	TGCGCCAGCAGAAGGTTTCATAGCAATCAGCCCCAGCATTTT	CASRRFHSNQPQHF
.	.	TRBV18	TRBJ1-6	TGTGCCAGCTCCGCCCCCAGGACCCGGGGCAGTAATTCACCCCTCCACTTT	CASSAPRTRGSNSPLHF
.	TRBD2	TRBV2	TRBJ2-4	TGTGCCAGCAGGACTAGCACGGCCAAAAACATTCAGTACTTC	CASRTSTAKNIQYF
.	TRBD1	TRBV12-3/TRBV12-4	TRBJ1-6	TGTGCCAGCAGCCGGGACAGCGCCAGGGGCCTCCACTTT	CASSRDSARGLHF
few	.	TRBV15	TRBJ1-6	TGTGCCACCAGCAGAGGGGGAGGGGTGAATTCACCCCTCCACTTT	CATSRGGGVNSPLHF
.	.	TRBV6-2/TRBV6-3	TRBJ1-1	TGTGCCAGCAGTACTTGGGAAAACACTGAAGCTTTCTTT	CASSTWENTEAFF
.	TRBD1	TRBV28	TRBJ1-1	TGTGCCAGCAGTCGAATCACAGGGGGAACTGAAGCTTTCTTT	CASSRITGGTEAFF
once	.	TRBV5-4	TRBJ1-2	TGTGCCAGCAGCGCCCAAGGGGGGGCCGGTGAAGGCTATGGCTACACCTTC	CASSAQGGAGEGYGYTF
.	.	TRBV28	TRBJ2-3	TGTGCCAGCGGATTTACAGATACGCAGTATTTT	CASGFTDTQYF
.	.	TRBV12-3/TRBV12-4	TRBJ2-7	TGTGCCAGCACAGGGAACCTCTACGAGCAGTACTTC	CASTGNLYEQYF
few	.	TRBV30	TRBJ2-5	TGTGCCTGGAAAGGGTATCAAGAGACCCAGTACTTC	CAWKGYQETQYF
.	.	TRBV6-1	TRBJ1-2	TGTGCCAGCAGTGAAGGGCCCTCTTTCGCTGGCTACACCTTC	CASSEGPSFAGYTF
.	.	TRBV6-1	TRBJ1-5	TGTGCCAGCAGTGAAATGGCCCAGCCCCAGCATTTT	CASSEMAQPQHF
.	.	TRBV30	TRBJ1-1	TGTGCCTGGACCCGGACCGTTGGTTTCATGAACACTGAAGCTTTCTTT	CAWTRTVGFMNTEAFF
medium-sized	.	TRBV19	TRBJ1-5	TGTGCCAGTAGTATTAGAGGGGGGAGCAATCAGCCCCAGCATTTT	CASSIRGGSNQPQHF